This T cell receptor (beta chain) came from a study of blood T cell repertoires in COVID-19. Study in general: COVID-19 samples collected from the United States, Italy and Spain covered acute and convalescent phases. T cells, B-cell-depleted T cells, or PBMCs provided the cDNA or gDNA that served as material.

V was clipped by 4 bases and J by 3 bases, with 16 bases between them. The CDR3 length is 15 residues. From germline, CDR1 is MDHEN and CDR2 SYDVKM. There are a few counts of this clone. Per the original methods: Reference gene primer amplification gave estimated nucleated cell counts. The repertoire was sequenced with immunoSEQ multiplex PCR; TCRdb's copy has only in-frame clones and lacks some. The D gene and trimming were derived from the DNA, and the V and J assignments and clone size from that table. The data contain about 24,000 clones, just over 85% of them singletons. This receptor was identified in a woman of 80 years or more with active or convalescent COVID-19. Sequenced sample: peripheral blood. V is TRBV28 and J is TRBJ2-7; weak D call: TRBD2 (5 bases). CDR3: CASSSPGGLGYEQYF. The CDR3 DNA reads as TGTGCCAGCAGTTCCCCTGGCGGGTTAGGCTACGAGCAGTACTTC.